The 20 T cell receptor beta chains in this list originate from one sample, sequenced in a study of T cell responses to AZD1222 COVID-19 vaccine. Produced via immunoSEQ multiplex PCR; TCRdb's table is partial and in-frame only. The sample yields roughly 150,000 clones, approximately 90% seen once. This sample comprised peripheral blood, obtained on day 0 of AZD1222 vaccination. These receptors were obtained from an adult in good health.

The chain recombines TRBV11-2 with TRBJ1-6; D gene uncertain. Germline CDR1 SGHAT, CDR2 FQNNGV. This CDR3 contains 12 residues. The germline V and J ends were trimmed by 1 base and 9 bases, with 4 bases remaining between them. CDR3 bases: TGTGCCAGCAGCTTAGGAGGTTCACCCCTCCACTTT. Translated, it gives CASSLGGSPLHF.

The chain combines TRBV3-1 (or the pseudogene TRBV3-2) with TRBJ2-7; D gene uncertain. The V gene lost 4 bases and the J gene lost 0 bases, with 4 bases spanning the gap. Germline V gene sequence: CDR1 LGHDT, CDR2 YNNKEL (reference sequence). The length of the CDR3 is 12 residues. CDR3 amino acids: CASSLSSYEQYF. In nucleotides, the CDR3 is TGTGCCAGCAGCCTTAGCTCCTACGAGCAGTACTTC.

The chain links TRBV21-1 to TRBJ1-2. TRBV21-1 is an annotated pseudogene. This CDR3 is built from 15 residues. The CDR3 sequence is CASSKGTGGDYGYTF. The DNA of the CDR3 is TGTGCCAGCAGCAAAGGGACGGGGGGGGACTATGGCTACACCTTC.

This chain uses TRBV6-5 with TRBJ1-5; 8 nucleotides line up with TRBD1. V gave up 6 bases and J gave up 4 bases; unmatched junction bases: 8. Germline CDR1 is MNHEY and CDR2 is SVGAGI. This CDR3 has 15 amino acids. The CDR3 here is CASSQDRAKNQPQHF. CDR3 in DNA: TGTGCCAGCAGCCAGGACAGGGCTAAAAATCAGCCCCAGCATTTT.

The chain joins TRBV28 to TRBJ2-7; TRBD1 matches at 7 bases. This CDR3 is built from 15 residues. Trimming removed 5 bases from V and 5 bases from J; junction bases left unmatched: 12. The germline V gene encodes CDR1 MDHEN and CDR2 SYDVKM. For the CDR3, the DNA is TGTGCCAGCAGTCACGCCGGGGTAGGGGGCCACGAGCAGTACTTC. It codes for CASSHAGVGGHEQYF.

This clone was seen only once. The chain recombines TRBV2 with TRBJ1-4; D is undetermined. CDR1 and CDR2 (germline): SNHLY, FYNNEI. Trimming left V 11 bases short and J 7 bases short, with 8 bases between. The CDR3 extends over 10 amino acids. The CDR3: CAQEGEKLFF. The CDR3 DNA is TGTGCCCAGGAGGGTGAAAAACTGTTTTTT.

This clone has just one count. V is TRBV30 and J is TRBJ1-1; D is undetermined. The CDR3 covers 8 residues. V gave up 7 bases and J gave up 8 bases, with 5 bases separating them. Germline V gene data show CDR1 as GTSNPN and CDR2 as SVGIG (reference sequence). The CDR3 coding sequence is TGTGCCTTAAACGAAGCTTTCTTT. Translation: CALNEAFF.

V usage is TRBV5-1 and J usage is TRBJ2-1, with TRBD2 identical over 10 bases. Germline-derived CDR1 and CDR2 are SGHRS and YFSETQ. This CDR3 has 19 residues. The V gene end was trimmed by 2 bases and the J gene end by 3 bases; junction bases not matched to a gene: 14. The CDR3 sequence: CASSFGQASGRGFYNEQFF. CDR3 DNA sequence: TGCGCCAGCAGCTTCGGACAGGCTAGCGGGAGAGGTTTCTACAATGAGCAGTTCTTC.

Regarding this clone: The junction differs from germline at one of its ends, possibly a read error. The chain recombines TRBV29-1 with TRBJ2-1; no reliable D call. The CDR3 length is 13 residues. Germline V CDR1 and CDR2: SQVTM, ANQGSEA. CDR3 amino acids: CSVSPSLYGEKFF. The CDR3 DNA is TGCAGCGTTTCCCCCAGTCTATACGGTGAGAAGTTCTTC.

To note about this clone: The sample contains more than one DNA sequence encoding this CDR3. J is TRBJ2-7 and V is TRBV6-5; 7 bases are a match to TRBD2. The J segment lost 7 bases and the V segment lost 1 base, leaving 1 base of the junction unmatched. The CDR3 extends over 12 amino acids. Germline loops: CDR1 MNHEY, CDR2 SVGAGI. In nucleotides, the CDR3 is TGTGCCAGCAGTTACTGGGGGGGTGAGCAGTACTTC. Its protein is CASSYWGGEQYF.

In its sample, this clone was seen once. V usage is TRBV28 and J usage is TRBJ1-2; D gene uncertain. The CDR3 length is 12 residues. Trimming cost V 3 bases and J 7 bases, with 9 bases left between them. Looked up from germline, CDR1 is MDHEN and CDR2 is SYDVKM. CDR3 protein: CASSFARLGYTF. Here the CDR3 DNA reads TGTGCCAGCAGTTTTGCACGGCTTGGCTACACCTTC.

The genes are TRBV3-1 (or the pseudogene TRBV3-2) and TRBJ1-5; D gene unclear. Looked up from germline, CDR1 is LGHDT and CDR2 is YNNKEL (reference sequence). Trimming pared 2 bases from V and 4 bases from J, leaving 15 bases between. The CDR3 contains 16 residues. CDR3 nucleotides: TGTGCCAGCAGCCAATCGGCGGGCCTTGGGAATCAGCCCCAGCATTTT. It translates to CASSQSAGLGNQPQHF.

This chain connects TRBV11-2 to TRBJ2-7; D uncertain. This CDR3 region has 15 residues. Germline CDR1 reads SGHAT; CDR2 reads FQNNGV. Trimming took off 0 bases at V and 0 bases at J, with 9 bases between the two ends. DNA for the CDR3: TGTGCCAGCAGCTTAGAAGTTTCGCCCTCCTACGAGCAGTACTTC. This sequence encodes CASSLEVSPSYEQYF. Together with reference TRBV11-2 and TRBJ2-7, the CDR3 gives the full variable domain: EAGVAQSPRYKIIEKRQSVAFWCNPISGHATLYWYQQILGQGPKLLIQFQNNGVVDDSQLPKDRFSAERLKGVDSTLKIQPAKLEDSAVYLCASSLEVSPSYEQYFGPGTRLTVT.

V gene TRBV12-3 or TRBV12-4 combines with J gene TRBJ2-5, with 7 positions matching TRBD1. The junction had 6 bases not matched to a gene; V was cut back by 6 bases and J by 5 bases. There are 13 residues in the CDR3. The CDR3 spells CASSPDRAETQYF. As DNA, the CDR3 is TGTGCCAGCAGCCCCGACAGGGCTGAGACCCAGTACTTC.

This chain connects TRBV7-2 to TRBJ2-3; 9 bases map to TRBD1. The ends lost 3 bases at V and 2 bases at J; junction bases unmatched: 9. The CDR3 consists of 17 residues. Germline V gives CDR1 SGHTA, CDR2 FQGNSA. The CDR3 sequence: CASSFRRGQGTTDTQYF. The CDR3 nucleotides read TGTGCCAGCAGCTTTCGTAGAGGACAGGGGACCACAGATACGCAGTATTTT.

V is TRBV2 and J is TRBJ1-6, with 7 nucleotides matching TRBD1. V lost 6 bases, J lost 13 bases, and 15 bases stayed unmatched. The CDR3 loop spans 15 amino acids. CDR1 is SNHLY and CDR2 is FYNNEI in the germline V gene. DNA of the CDR3: TGTGCCAGCAGGGGTGACAGGGTGGGGAACGGTCCCCTCCACTTT. Its protein product is CASRGDRVGNGPLHF.

The CDR3 reads CASSLVDTQYF. The CDR3 DNA is TGCGCCAGCAGCCTGGTGGATACGCAGTATTTT. The V call is TRBV4-1, the J call TRBJ2-3; the D is unclear. CDR1 is MGHRA and CDR2 is YSYEKL in the germline V gene. Trimming stripped 4 bases from V and 6 bases from J, with 5 bases between. This CDR3 spans 11 amino acids.

This clone was seen a single time. Different DNA sequences within this sample yield the same CDR3. The chain recombines TRBV9 with TRBJ2-2, with 13 nucleotides matching TRBD2. V was pared by 3 bases and J by 6 bases, with 2 bases of the junction left unmatched. The CDR3 covers 15 residues. Germline V gene data show CDR1 as SGDLS and CDR2 as YYNGEE. The CDR3 DNA follows: TGTGCCAGCAGCGAAGGACTAGCGGGAGCCGGGGAGCTGTTTTTT. It is translated as CASSEGLAGAGELFF.

The rearrangement uses TRBV19 and TRBJ2-7, with 9 bases identical to TRBD1. Looked up from germline, CDR1 is LNHDA and CDR2 is SQIVND (reference sequence). The CDR3 is made up of 13 amino acids. V shed 7 bases and J 4 bases; nucleotides not matched to a gene: 5. The CDR3 reads CASKGTGYYEQYF. In DNA form, the CDR3 reads TGTGCCAGTAAAGGGACAGGGTATTACGAGCAGTACTTC.

The rearrangement uses TRBV2 and TRBJ1-3; TRBD1 matches at 9 bases. The CDR3 has 14 residues. V trimming: 6 bases; J trimming: 0 bases; junction bases outside the gene matches: 0. Germline loops: CDR1 SNHLY, CDR2 FYNNEI. CDR3: CASRDRGSGNTIYF. The CDR3 DNA is TGTGCCAGCAGGGACAGGGGCTCTGGAAACACCATATATTTT.